The 8 T cell receptor beta chains below all came from one sample that was sequenced in a study of blood T cell repertoires in COVID-19. TCRdb's copy holds only in-frame clones and misses some; the assay was immunoSEQ multiplex PCR. The table lists about 80,000 clones, 85% to 90% of them singletons, with around 4.7% in the top ten. What was sequenced was peripheral blood. All receptors derive from a woman of 80 years or more with active or convalescent COVID-19.

The CDR3 DNA reads as TGTGCCAGCTCACCAGTAATAGCGGTCAATCGGGGCCAAGAGACCCAGTACTTC. Encoded protein: CASSPVIAVNRGQETQYF. This sequence joins TRBV18 and TRBJ2-5; maybe TRBD2 (6 bases). CDR1 is KGHSH, CDR2 LQKENI, per germline. V lost 2 bases to trimming and J lost 1 base, with 20 bases between them. This CDR3 is 18 amino acids long. Supplemented by reference TRBV18 and TRBJ2-5, the full variable domain reads NAGVMQNPRHLVRRRGQEARLRCSPMKGHSHVYWYRQLPEEGLKFMVYLQKENIIDESGMPKERFSAEFPKEGPSILRIQQVVRGDSAAYFCASSPVIAVNRGQETQYFGPGTRLLVL.

This clone was seen more than once but under ten times. This CDR3 is CASSEGTSGSTDTQYF. The CDR3 bases are TGCGCCAGCAGCGAGGGGACTAGCGGGAGCACAGATACGCAGTATTTT. The chain joins TRBV5-1 to TRBJ2-3, with 12 bases lining up with TRBD2. This CDR3 has 16 amino acids. Germline CDR1 and CDR2: SGHRS and YFSETQ. With 4 bases clipped from V and 0 bases from J, the junction kept 3 bases outside the gene matches. Using reference TRBV5-1 and TRBJ2-3 for the parts outside the CDR3, the full variable domain is KAGVTQTPRYLIKTRGQQVTLSCSPISGHRSVSWYQQTPGQGLQFLFEYFSETQRNKGNFPGRFSGRQFSNSRSEMNVSTLELGDSALYLCASSEGTSGSTDTQYFGPGTRLTVL.

The CDR3 spells CASSRGFQGAEAFF. In nucleotides, the CDR3 is TGTGCCAGTAGTAGAGGATTCCAGGGGGCTGAAGCTTTCTTT. This chain uses TRBV19 with TRBJ1-1; 7 positions agree with TRBD1. Germline lookup yields CDR1 LNHDA and CDR2 SQIVND (reference sequence). Trimming at V came to 4 bases and at J to 6 bases, leaving 8 bases not matched to a gene. This CDR3 contains 14 residues.

The chain is built from TRBV6-2 or TRBV6-3 and TRBJ1-2, with 8 bases fitting TRBD1. This CDR3 contains 13 residues. With 2 bases clipped from V and 8 bases from J, the junction kept 4 bases outside the gene matches. Germline CDR1 and CDR2: MNHEY and SVGEGT. Here the CDR3 reads CASSYAGGIGYTF. The CDR3 coding sequence is TGTGCCAGCAGTTACGCAGGGGGCATCGGCTACACCTTC.

The chain recombines TRBV5-6 with TRBJ2-2; 10 bases map to TRBD2. The trim removed 0 bases at V and 7 bases at J, leaving 9 bases unmatched. Looked up from germline, CDR1 is SGHDT and CDR2 is YYEEEE. This CDR3 is built from 17 residues. The CDR3 DNA reads as TGTGCCAGCAGCTTGGATCTAGCGGGAGTTTATGGCGGGGAGCTGTTTTTT. Protein product: CASSLDLAGVYGGELFF.

The gene calls are TRBV6-5 and TRBJ1-3; D unclear. Trimming removed 6 bases at V and 0 bases at J, with 12 bases between. This CDR3 comprises 15 residues. The germline gives CDR1 MNHEY, CDR2 SVGAGI. The CDR3 loop is CASSQPGDSGNTIYF. CDR3 coding DNA: TGTGCCAGCAGCCAACCCGGGGACTCTGGAAACACCATATATTTT.

The rearrangement joins TRBV21-1 to TRBJ2-7; no check of the table's D call, TRBD1, against the DNA was made. TRBV21-1 is flagged as a pseudogene. The CDR3 runs to 15 residues. CDR3 protein: CASSKGAGGSYEQYF. The CDR3 nucleotides read TGTGCCAGCAGCAAAGGGGCAGGGGGTTCCTACGAGCAGTACTTC.

This sequence joins TRBV4-1 and TRBJ2-1, with 11 bases aligning to TRBD2. This CDR3 contains 15 residues. V dropped 5 bases and J dropped 13; count of bases not matched to a gene: 13. Germline lookup yields CDR1 MGHRA and CDR2 YSYEKL. In DNA form, the CDR3 reads TGCGCCAGCAGCTTGGCCCTAGCGGGAGGCCACAATCAGTTCTTC. It translates to CASSLALAGGHNQFF.